This TCR beta chain was identified in a study of Ad26.COV2.S vaccination and SARS-CoV-2 variants. Study at large: The authors gave Ad26.COV2.S intramuscularly, either once or twice 56 days apart.

As to treatment: some 20 received Ad26.COV2.S at low or high dose, single or two shots; about 5 received placebo; per-sample allocation not given. Repertoires come from day 63 after the first vaccine or placebo injection. An Ad26 vector that expressed Wuhan-strain SARS-CoV-2 spike constituted the vaccine. There are 10 residues in the CDR3. Trimming cost V 6 bases and J 8 bases, with 7 bases left between them. Per germline, CDR1 SNHLY and CDR2 FYNNEI. The data were produced by immunoSEQ multiplex PCR, yet TCRdb's version contains in-frame clones alone and is incomplete. The sample holds some 640,000 clones; more than 70% are singletons and the top ten take 1.5%.

This sequence originates from a person aged 18-60 years who received the Ad26.COV2.S COVID-19 vaccine or a placebo. The V and J genes are TRBV2 and TRBJ1-2; weak D call: TRBD1 (5 bases). Sequenced here: peripheral blood, sampled in a trial of Ad26.COV2.S vaccine versus placebo. Here the CDR3 reads CASRGVGYTF. The CDR3 DNA sequence: TGTGCCAGCAGGGGGGTAGGCTACACCTTC. The full variable domain, completed using reference TRBV2 and TRBJ1-2, is EPEVTQTPSHQVTQMGQEVILRCVPISNHLYFYWYRQILGQKVEFLVSFYNNEISEKSEIFDDQFSVERPDGSNFTLKIRSTKLEDSAMYFCASRGVGYTFGSGTRLTVV.